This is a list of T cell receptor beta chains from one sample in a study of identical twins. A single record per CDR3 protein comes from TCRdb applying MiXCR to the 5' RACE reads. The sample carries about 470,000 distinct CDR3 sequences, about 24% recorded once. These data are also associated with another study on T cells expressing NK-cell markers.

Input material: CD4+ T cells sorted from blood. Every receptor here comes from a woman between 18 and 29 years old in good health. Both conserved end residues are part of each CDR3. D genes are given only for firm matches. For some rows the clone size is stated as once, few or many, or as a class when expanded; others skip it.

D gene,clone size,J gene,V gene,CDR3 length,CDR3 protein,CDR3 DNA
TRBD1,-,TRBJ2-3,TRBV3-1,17,CASSFAGQVGYTDTQYF,TGTGCCAGCAGCTTCGCGGGACAGGTGGGATACACAGATACGCAGTATTTT
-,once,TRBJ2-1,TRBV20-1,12,CSATGQPNEQFF,TGCAGTGCTACAGGACAGCCCAATGAGCAGTTCTTC
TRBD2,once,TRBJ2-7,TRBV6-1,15,CASRPIAGTSYEQYF,TGTGCCAGCAGACCAATAGCGGGCACCTCCTACGAGCAGTACTTC
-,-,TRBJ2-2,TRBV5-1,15,CASSLATPERAGLFF,TGCGCCAGCAGCTTGGCTACCCCCGAGAGAGCGGGGCTGTTTTTT
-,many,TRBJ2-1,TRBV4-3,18,CASSQDRPAVELYNEQFF,TGCGCCAGCAGCCAAGATCGACCAGCCGTAGAACTCTACAATGAGCAGTTCTTC
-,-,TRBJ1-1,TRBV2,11,CASREDREAFF,TGTGCCAGCAGAGAGGACAGAGAAGCTTTCTTT
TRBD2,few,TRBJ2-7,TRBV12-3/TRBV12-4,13,CASGRREGYEQYF,TGTGCCAGCGGTAGGCGGGAGGGCTACGAGCAGTACTTC
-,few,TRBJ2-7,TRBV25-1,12,CASSELFLEQYF,TGTGCCAGCAGTGAATTGTTCCTCGAGCAGTACTTC
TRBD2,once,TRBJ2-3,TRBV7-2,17,CASSKGATSGGTDTQYF,TGTGCCAGCAGCAAGGGGGCCACTAGCGGGGGCACAGATACGCAGTATTTT
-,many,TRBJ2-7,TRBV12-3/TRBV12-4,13,CASTTDRFYEQYF,TGTGCCAGCACTACCGACAGGTTCTACGAGCAGTACTTC
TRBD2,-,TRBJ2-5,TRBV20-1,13,CSARGTSGETQYF,TGCAGTGCTAGAGGTACTAGCGGGGAGACCCAGTACTTC
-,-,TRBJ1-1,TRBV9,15,CASSVDRTVNTEAFF,TGTGCCAGCAGCGTAGATAGGACAGTGAACACTGAAGCTTTCTTT
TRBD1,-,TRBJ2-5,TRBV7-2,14,CASSFRTGSETQYF,TGTGCCAGCAGCTTTAGGACAGGGTCAGAGACCCAGTACTTC
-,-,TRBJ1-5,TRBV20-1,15,CSASLSAGRGQPQHF,TGCAGTGCTTCCTTGTCGGCCGGGAGGGGTCAGCCCCAGCATTTT
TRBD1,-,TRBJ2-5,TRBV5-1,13,CASSIQGSETQYF,TGCGCCAGCAGCATACAGGGGAGTGAGACCCAGTACTTC
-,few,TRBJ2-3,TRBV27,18,CASSFEEEWQTYTDTQYF,TGTGCCAGCAGTTTCGAGGAGGAGTGGCAGACATACACAGATACGCAGTATTTT
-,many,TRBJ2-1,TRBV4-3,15,CASSQANDGYNEQFF,TGCGCCAGCAGCCAAGCCAATGACGGATACAATGAGCAGTTCTTC
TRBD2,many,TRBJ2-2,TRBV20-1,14,CSARAGGNTGELFF,TGCAGTGCTAGAGCGGGGGGGAACACCGGGGAGCTGTTTTTT
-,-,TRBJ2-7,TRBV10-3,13,CAISDQRTYEQYF,TGTGCCATCAGTGATCAACGAACCTACGAGCAGTACTTC
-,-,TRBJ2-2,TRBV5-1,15,CASSFSRGSAGELFF,TGCGCCAGCAGCTTCTCTAGGGGGTCGGCCGGGGAGCTGTTTTTT
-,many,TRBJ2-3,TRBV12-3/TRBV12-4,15,CASTLGGARADTQYF,TGTGCCAGCACCTTGGGGGGGGCGCGAGCAGATACGCAGTATTTT
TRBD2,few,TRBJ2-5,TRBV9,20,CASSAESSGGAFVVGETQYF,TGTGCCAGCAGCGCAGAGTCTAGCGGGGGGGCCTTCGTCGTGGGAGAGACCCAGTACTTC
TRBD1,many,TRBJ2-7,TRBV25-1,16,CASSATSGTGRYEQYF,TGTGCCAGCAGTGCGACCTCGGGGACAGGGCGATACGAGCAGTACTTC
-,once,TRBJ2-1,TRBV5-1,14,CASSPRPDSHEQFF,TGCGCCAGCAGCCCCCGCCCGGATAGCCATGAGCAGTTCTTC
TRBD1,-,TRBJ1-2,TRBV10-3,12,CAISGQGLGYTF,TGTGCCATCAGTGGACAGGGGCTGGGCTACACCTTC
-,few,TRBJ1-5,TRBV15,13,CATSYIGDQPQHF,TGTGCCACCAGCTATATCGGAGATCAGCCCCAGCATTTT
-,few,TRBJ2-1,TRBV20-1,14,CSGKKTLPYNEQFF,TGCAGTGGAAAGAAGACTCTTCCCTACAATGAGCAGTTCTTC
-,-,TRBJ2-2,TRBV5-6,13,CASSLNSPGELFF,TGTGCCAGCAGCTTGAATTCCCCCGGGGAGCTGTTTTTT
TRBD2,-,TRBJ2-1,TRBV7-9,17,CAEGEGLAGATSNEQFF,TGTGCCGAGGGGGAGGGACTAGCGGGAGCTACGTCCAATGAGCAGTTCTTC
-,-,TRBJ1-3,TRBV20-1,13,CSARSSSGNTIYF,TGCAGTGCTAGATCCTCTTCTGGAAACACCATATATTTT
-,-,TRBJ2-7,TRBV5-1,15,CASSRTRDLTYEQYF,TGCGCCAGCAGCAGGACCCGGGACTTAACCTACGAGCAGTACTTC
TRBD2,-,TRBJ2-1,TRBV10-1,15,CASSAGTSGSGEQFF,TGCGCCAGCAGCGCCGGGACTAGCGGGAGCGGTGAGCAGTTCTTC
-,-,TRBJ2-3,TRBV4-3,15,CASSHGSRLTDTQYF,TGCGCCAGCAGCCACGGGAGTCGCCTCACAGATACGCAGTATTTT
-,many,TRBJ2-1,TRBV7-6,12,CASSGIYNEQFF,TGTGCCAGCTCGGGAATCTACAATGAGCAGTTCTTC